This T cell receptor (beta chain) was recovered during a study of cytomegalovirus exposure and HLA in healthy donors. Overall study results and limits: It has been reported that TCR beta sequences accurately predicted the HLA-A and HLA-B alleles of most subjects.

PCR was performed using 60 Vbeta and 13 Jbeta primers. Sequencing was performed with immunoSEQ multiplex PCR; in TCRdb, only in-frame clones are kept and a portion is missing. The sample records about 120,000 clones, over 75% being singletons. This CDR3 is 14 amino acids long. Remarks on this clone: Its antigen is undetermined.

This TCR came from a human donor in good health. The V and J genes are TRBV21-1 and TRBJ2-7; the D segment call TRBD2 is taken from the table without a DNA check. TRBV21-1 is noted as a pseudogene. The sequenced sample consisted of PBMCs. The chain's CDR3 is CASNQRDVSYEQYF. The CDR3 nucleotides are TGTGCCAGCAACCAGCGGGATGTCTCCTACGAGCAGTACTTC.